This T cell receptor (beta chain) comes out of a study of blood T cells in healthy people across ages. For this clonotype: Its target is unknown.

With a J-beta primer mix and a sample-barcoded 5' primer, a second PCR ran about 7 to 12 cycles. TCRdb re-analysed the 5' RACE reads in MiXCR, keeping a single row per CDR3 protein. The repertoire holds about 770,000 distinct CDR3 sequences, with under 45% as singletons. The study's findings and limits: Age brought a roughly linear fall in TCR beta diversity measured per million T cells. In these data, TCR beta diversity tracked strongly with naive T cell percentage.

Deletions cut 0 bases from V and 1 base from J, with 15 bases between. The CDR3 spans 16 residues. From germline, CDR1 is DFQATT and CDR2 SNEGSKA (reference sequence). Source material: blood. V usage is TRBV20-1 and J usage is TRBJ1-1; possible D gene TRBD1, 5 bases. The sequence was obtained from a man between 60 and 70 years old in good health. CDR3 loop: CSARDFRGAPNTEAFF. DNA for the CDR3: TGCAGTGCTAGAGATTTTAGGGGCGCACCGAACACTGAAGCTTTCTTT.